This TCR beta chain came from a study of identical twins (dated by TCRdb to the mid-2010s). Background for the entire study: TCR alpha and beta repertoires from monozygotic twins, unrelated adults of various ages and cord blood were deep-sequenced to test whether fetal clonotypes persist. To rule out contamination, replicate twin experiments were performed at different times with different library preparation protocols.

Receptor amplification or capture employed 5' RACE. Sequencing relied on an Illumina HiSeq 2000. Template switching added a universal primer binding site, and the final cDNA carried a unique molecular identifier that allowed TCR cDNA molecules to be counted accurately. First-strand cDNA for TCR alpha and beta chains was synthesized from specific primers in the conserved constant-segment region. To control for contamination, every cDNA library carried two barcodes: a SMART-Mk sample barcode plus Illumina barcodes. TruSeq adapter sequences, together with Illumina sample barcodes, were added in two successive PCR steps. The TCR alpha and beta cDNA libraries were sequenced on the Illumina HiSeq platform using custom primers. For the original study's pipeline: MiGEC was used to process raw reads and extract unique molecular identifiers, and MiXCR was used to find CDR3 positions. For each individual, recombination models were inferred using an EM algorithm with the repgenHMM and IGoR tools. The analysis of shared clonotypes was done with the tcR package in R, with sharing normalized by the product of cloneset sizes. Out-of-frame nonproductive sequences were analyzed to study raw recombination free of thymic and clonal selection effects. The public reads were reanalyzed by TCRdb: fastp trimming at Q25, MiXCR alignment, in-frame beta chains only. Every CDR3 protein is listed once, alongside the most common genes and DNA of its rows. These V and J calls derive from TCRdb rather than the authors' analysis. Across this sample there are some 900,000 distinct CDR3 sequences, with 12% seen only once. The ten top clones hold about 1.6% of the sample.

All donors were healthy Caucasians. Three pairs of female monozygotic twins, all aged about 18 to 30 years, made up the twin cohort. RNA for TCR libraries was isolated from peripheral blood mononuclear cells. The paper as a whole reports these results and caveats: Compared with coincidental sharing between unrelated individuals, out-of-frame TCR alpha sequences shared between twins had an excess of sequences with low generation probability. Fewer insertions were carried by abundant cord blood beta clonotypes; a weaker similar trend was observed in young adult naive repertoires, while no such trend was observed in memory repertoires. Zero-insertion analyses could be partly confounded by invariant T cells such as MAIT and iNKT, though diverse VJ usage argued against such confounding for most clonotypes. A weaker excess of twin sharing was found in beta out-of-frame sequences because the signal-to-noise ratio was lowered by fewer shared sequences. Out-of-frame TCR alpha sharing in monozygotic twins was systematically underestimated by recombination models, whereas sharing between unrelated individuals was in agreement with the recombination models. Conclusions relied on cross-sectional statistical analysis, since the same donors could not be followed over many years.

With respect to this clonotype: Its antigen has not been determined. Base qualities are not provided; no much larger clone lies one nucleotide away.

The data also belong to a second study, concerning yellow fever vaccine responses in identical twins. According to the second study: The authors reported that the T cell response to vaccination in identical twins appeared partly convergent and partly personalized. In the study, vaccine-responding T cell clones were precisely tracked in identical twins.

Sequenced: PBMCs. This clonotype originated in a woman aged 18 to 35 in good health.

The nucleotides are TGCAGCGTTGATGATGCTGTAGATACGCAGTATTTT. The resulting protein is CSVDDAVDTQYF. Recombination linked TRBV29-1 to TRBJ2-3, with the D gene uncertain. Reading from cysteine to phenylalanine, the CDR3 counts 12 amino acids. The retained sequence is limited to the CDR3, 36 bases, with the frame set at the first base. CDR1 and CDR2 are drawn from the germline V gene: SQVTM, ANQGSEA. Cut back by 3 bases and 5 bases, the V and J ends lie 9 bases apart.